These T cell receptor beta chains were read from a single sample in a study of blood T cell repertoires in COVID-19. The protocol was immunoSEQ multiplex PCR, while the TCRdb copy is restricted to in-frame clones and leaves out a portion. The data show about 110,000 clones, roughly 85% seen once. The sequenced material came from peripheral blood. Receptor source: a human donor in a cohort sampled during active COVID-19. Both conserved end residues are part of each CDR3. Each record gives: V gene, J gene, CDR3 length, CDR3 protein.

TRBV27	TRBJ2-7	13	CASSLGAAYEQYF
TRBV7-9	TRBJ2-7	14	CASSSWHLPYEQYF
TRBV5-1	TRBJ2-5	16	CASSLLAGGSGETQYF
TRBV29-1	TRBJ1-1	14	CSVEGGQMNTEAFF
TRBV11-2	TRBJ2-7	18	CASSLALAATDLLREQYF
TRBV7-6	TRBJ2-1	16	CASSLRSSSGSDEQFF
TRBV6-2/TRBV6-3	TRBJ1-5	14	CASSYAGGNQPQHF
TRBV19	TRBJ1-2	15	CASSSDRGLRLGYTF
TRBV16	TRBJ2-7	16	CASSQGSAGLSYEQYF
TRBV19	TRBJ1-2	14	CASSIWGSNYGYTF
TRBV10-2	TRBJ2-7	13	CASSYGSSYEQYF
TRBV7-3	TRBJ2-2	14	CASSSVGEAGELFF
TRBV19	TRBJ1-5	17	CASSKLQGANSNQPQHF
TRBV3-1/TRBV3-2	TRBJ2-2	16	CASSPGLAGGPGELFF
TRBV7-9	TRBJ2-5	16	CASSYGTASGGETQYF
TRBV2	TRBJ2-7	15	CASSVPDSSSYEQYF
TRBV4-2	TRBJ1-5	15	CASSQGRQDNQPQHF
TRBV6-6	TRBJ1-2	12	CASSPSNYGYTF
TRBV6-1	TRBJ1-5	14	CASSEVQGNQPQHF
TRBV5-6	TRBJ2-3	14	CASSFSGSTDTQYF
TRBV2	TRBJ1-2	16	CASSGSRLSREDGYTF
TRBV4-2	TRBJ1-4	15	CASSHPQVAWEKLFF
TRBV28	TRBJ1-5	17	CASSLDGVRASNQPQHF
TRBV5-5	TRBJ2-1	17	CASSLWGLALTFNEQFF
TRBV3-1/TRBV3-2	TRBJ2-7	12	CASSPGSGEQYF
TRBV27	TRBJ2-7	15	CASSSRGGSNYEQYF
TRBV6-1	TRBJ2-7	15	CASSEDAVILYEQYF
TRBV10-1	TRBJ2-3	16	CASSESPRGGADTQYF
TRBV12-3/TRBV12-4	TRBJ2-7	13	CATGTGRSYEQYF
TRBV29-1	TRBJ2-5	12	CSVSTAQETQYF
TRBV5-5	TRBJ1-1	17	CASTPPVGGRRNTEAFF
TRBV28	TRBJ2-3	14	CASISGGSTDTQYF